Shown below are 25 T cell receptor beta chains from a single sample sequenced in a study of glioma-infiltrating T cells. Amplification of TCR alpha and beta CDR3 regions from RNA used iRepertoire nested multiplex PCR. TCRdb independently ran MiXCR on the multiplex PCR reads; one entry per CDR3 protein. This table has more than 300,000 distinct CDR3 sequences, roughly two fifths appearing once. Specimen: glioma tissue, nonneoplastic brain tissue, or PBMCs (not recorded which). The receptors shown here come from a human donor with low-grade glioma or glioblastoma, undergoing nonglioma brain surgery, or in good health (not recorded which).

The rearrangement links TRBV7-2 to TRBJ2-5, with 7 positions matching TRBD2. The CDR3 sequence is 12 residues long. The junction had 5 bases not matched to a gene; V was cut back by 5 bases and J by 8 bases. CDR1 is SGHTA and CDR2 is FQGNSA in the germline V gene. The CDR3 DNA reads as TGTGCCAGCAGCCCACTAGCGTCTACCCAGTACTTC. Its protein is CASSPLASTQYF.

The chain carries TRBV6-5 and TRBJ2-7, with D perhaps TRBD2 (6 bases). CDR3 length equals 15 residues. The V gene lost 7 bases and the J gene lost 1 base, with 17 bases spanning the gap. The V gene's germline CDR1 is MNHEY and CDR2 SVGAGI. The CDR3 DNA reads TGTGCCAGCAAACCGCGGGGAATTTCTTCCTACGAGCAGTACTTC. Protein product: CASKPRGISSYEQYF.

V usage is TRBV11-2 and J usage is TRBJ2-4; possible D gene TRBD1, 6 bases. V shed 1 base and J shed 14 bases, with 9 bases lying between them. Germline-derived CDR1 and CDR2 are SGHAT and FQNNGV. This CDR3 contains 11 residues. The chain's CDR3 is CASSLGTVEYF. The CDR3 DNA sequence: TGTGCCAGCAGCTTAGGGACAGTTGAGTACTTC.

The chain joins TRBV2 to TRBJ1-1; 9 bases fit TRBD1. Per germline, CDR1 SNHLY and CDR2 FYNNEI. The V segment lost 2 bases and the J segment 11 bases; nucleotides outside the gene matches: 6. This CDR3 is 13 amino acids long. The CDR3, as DNA: TGTGCCAGCAGTGAATTGGGGACAGGGAGGGCTTTCTTT. Translating gives CASSELGTGRAFF.

Worth noting for this clonotype: This clone may be a read error of a much larger clone one base away. The V and J genes are TRBV20-1 and TRBJ1-2; D remains unclear. This CDR3 is built from 11 residues. With 1 base removed from V and 9 bases from J, the gap between germline ends came to 9 bases. Germline CDR1 and CDR2: DFQATT and SNEGSKA (reference sequence). CDR3 nucleotides: TGCAGTGCTAGAGGGCCGGATAGCTACACCTTC. Protein sequence: CSARGPDSYTF.

The chain recombines TRBV7-9 with TRBJ2-7, with D possibly being TRBD1 or TRBD2 (5 bases each). This CDR3 is 17 amino acids long. Trimming took off 1 base at V and 3 bases at J, with 19 bases between the two ends. The V gene's germline CDR1 is SEHNR and CDR2 FQNEAQ (reference sequence). CDR3 nucleotides: TGTGCCAGCAGCTTAGGGAGGATCGGGACCGCTAGCTACGAGCAGTACTTC. This codes for CASSLGRIGTASYEQYF.

A word on this clonotype: One end of the junction varies from germline; a read error may be responsible. The chain recombines TRBV2 with TRBJ2-3, with 8 nucleotides matching TRBD2. The CDR3 runs 13 residues. The germline gives CDR1 SNHLY, CDR2 FYNNEI. The CDR3 loop is CASLSGVPDTQYF. The CDR3, as DNA: TGTGCCAGCCTTAGCGGGGTCCCAGATACCCAGTATTTT.

Comments on this clonotype: Given a much more abundant clone one base away, this may be a read error. The CDR3 does not end in the conserved phenylalanine or tryptophan, so this is likely a read error. V usage is TRBV20-1 and J usage is TRBJ2-1; D remains ambiguous. The CDR3 loop spans 16 amino acids. The germline V and J ends were trimmed by 0 bases and 2 bases, with 14 bases remaining between them. Germline V gene data show CDR1 as DFQATT and CDR2 as SNEGSKA (reference sequence). Here the CDR3 DNA reads TGCAGTGCTAGAGACACCATCTGGGCAACCTACAATGAGCAGTTCCTC. Translated, it gives CSARDTIWATYNEQFL.

This sequence joins TRBV4-2 and TRBJ2-4; D not resolved. The CDR3 is 16 residues long. From germline, CDR1 is LGHNA and CDR2 YNFKEQ. V shed 0 bases and J shed 8 bases, with 17 bases lying between them. CDR3 sequence reads: CASSQDIMTPPDIQYF. In nucleotides, the CDR3 is TGTGCCAGCAGCCAAGATATTATGACTCCTCCAGACATTCAGTACTTC.

This clonotype was observed a handful of times. The chain carries TRBV7-2 and TRBJ1-1, with 7 bases that match TRBD1. This CDR3 has 14 amino acids. V shed 3 bases, J shed 4 bases, and the junction held 5 bases outside the gene matches. Germline assignment: CDR1 SGHTA and CDR2 FQGNSA. The CDR3 DNA sequence: TGTGCCAGCAGCTTCCGCAGGGGGGTCACTGAAGCTTTCTTT. It yields the protein CASSFRRGVTEAFF.

The chain is built from TRBV28 and TRBJ2-7, with TRBD1 as a possible D gene (5 bases). This CDR3 spans 12 amino acids. V was pared by 8 bases and J by 2 bases, with 10 bases between. Germline V lookup: CDR1 MDHEN, CDR2 SYDVKM. Written as DNA, the CDR3 is TGTGCCAGCTGCTTGGGGCCCTACGAGCAGTACTTC. As protein: CASCLGPYEQYF.

The table lists this clonotype with a few counts. This sequence joins TRBV24-1 and TRBJ2-1; 7 bases match TRBD1. Losses at the gene ends were 5 bases for V and 2 bases for J; bases not matched to a gene: 8. CDR1 KGHDR and CDR2 SFDVKD come from the germline V gene. The CDR3 extends over 16 amino acids. Written as DNA, the CDR3 is TGTGCCACCAGTGTAGCATCGGGACAGCCCTACAATGAGCAGTTCTTC. It is translated as CATSVASGQPYNEQFF.

The chain is built from TRBV28 and TRBJ2-1; D call uncertain. This CDR3 spans 14 amino acids. Germline V gives CDR1 MDHEN, CDR2 SYDVKM. The ends were cut back, 2 bases at V and 5 bases at J, with 10 bases in the middle. The CDR3 loop is CASSLEGRDNEQFF. In DNA form, the CDR3 reads TGTGCCAGCAGTTTAGAAGGAAGAGACAATGAGCAGTTCTTC.

This clonotype has ten or more counts. The chain combines TRBV6-2 or TRBV6-3 with TRBJ2-1; a weak D match, TRBD2 (6 bases). The CDR3 length is 16 residues. Germline CDR1 MNHEY, CDR2 SVGEGT. V lost 2 bases to trimming and J lost 2 bases, with 13 bases between them. For the CDR3, the DNA is TGTGCCAGCAGTTACGGTATGGGACTCGCCTACAATGAGCAGTTCTTC. This gives the protein CASSYGMGLAYNEQFF.

On this clonotype: Just one base apart from a much larger clone, this may be a read error. The V and J genes are TRBV20-1 and TRBJ2-5, with 11 bases identical to TRBD2. CDR3 length equals 16 residues. The J segment lost 11 bases and the V segment lost 5 bases, leaving 19 bases of the junction unmatched. Germline V gene data show CDR1 as DFQATT and CDR2 as SNEGSKA (reference sequence). CDR3 protein: CSAQALAGGPRNEQYF. In DNA form, the CDR3 reads TGCAGTGCTCAAGCTTTAGCGGGAGGGCCTCGAAATGAGCAGTACTTC.

This clonotype was recorded at least ten times. The chain links TRBV20-1 to TRBJ2-7; maybe TRBD2 (6 bases). Trimming took off 6 bases at V and 2 bases at J, with 23 bases between the two ends. Germline assignment: CDR1 DFQATT and CDR2 SNEGSKA (reference sequence). The CDR3 runs 16 residues. The CDR3 loop reads CSAQRDGSGRTYEQYF. Written as DNA, the CDR3 is TGCAGTGCCCAACGAGACGGTAGCGGCCGGACCTACGAGCAGTACTTC.

The rearrangement links TRBV18 to TRBJ1-1, with TRBD1 identical over 7 bases. The CDR3 is 13 amino acids. Trimming at V came to 4 bases and at J to 5 bases, leaving 4 bases not matched to a gene. Germline values: CDR1 KGHSH, CDR2 LQKENI. CDR3 loop: CASSQGAETEAFF. The CDR3 region has the DNA TGTGCCAGCTCACAGGGGGCAGAGACTGAAGCTTTCTTT.

In its sample, this clonotype was seen many times. V gene TRBV28 combines with J gene TRBJ1-2; TRBD1 matches 9 bases. Germline CDR1 is MDHEN and CDR2 is SYDVKM. Trimming removed 6 bases from V and 6 bases from J; junction bases left unmatched: 8. The CDR3 is 14 amino acids. CDR3 in amino acids: CASRRDRAGDGYTF. In DNA, the CDR3 is TGTGCCAGCAGACGGGACAGGGCTGGTGATGGCTACACCTTC.

V gene TRBV19 combines with J gene TRBJ1-5; 8 bases align to TRBD1. The CDR3 covers 13 residues. Germline V gives CDR1 LNHDA, CDR2 SQIVND (reference sequence). V shed 8 bases and J 4 bases; nucleotides not matched to a gene: 4. The CDR3 loop is CASWTGWNQPQHF. Written as DNA, the CDR3 is TGTGCCAGTTGGACAGGGTGGAATCAGCCCCAGCATTTT.

This clonotype showed up many times. This chain links TRBV6-2 or TRBV6-3 with TRBJ2-7; the match to TRBD2 covers 13 bases. Germline assignment: CDR1 MNHEY and CDR2 SVGEGT. CDR3 length equals 15 residues. V lost 7 bases, J lost 1 base, and 4 bases stayed unmatched. CDR3 nucleotide sequence: TGTGCCAGCATCGAGGGACTAGCGGGGTCCTACGAGCAGTACTTC. It encodes CASIEGLAGSYEQYF.

To note about this clonotype: This may be a read error: a much more frequent sequence differs by one nucleotide. Because it lacks the conserved phenylalanine or tryptophan at the end, this CDR3 is likely a read error. The chain joins TRBV20-1 to TRBJ2-1, with no clear D. The germline CDR1 and CDR2 sequences are DFQATT and SNEGSKA (reference sequence). This CDR3 is 11 amino acids long. Trimming left V 2 bases short and J 6 bases short, with 5 bases between. The CDR3 DNA reads TGCAGTGCTAGACAGACCAATGAGCAGTTCTTA. Its protein is CSARQTNEQFL.

The chain is built from TRBV7-2 and TRBJ2-3; D is uncertain. This CDR3 is built from 14 residues. The V gene lost 5 bases and the J gene lost 5 bases, with 14 bases spanning the gap. The germline CDR1 and CDR2 sequences are SGHTA and FQGNSA. CDR3 protein: CASSPWGNRDTQYF. Written as DNA, the CDR3 is TGTGCCAGCAGCCCATGGGGTAATAGAGATACGCAGTATTTT.

V gene TRBV28 combines with J gene TRBJ1-2; D is uncertain. The ends were cut back, 4 bases at V and 4 bases at J, with 13 bases in the middle. CDR1 is MDHEN and CDR2 is SYDVKM in the germline V gene. This CDR3 region has 14 residues. The CDR3 loop is CASSSLLGFYGYTF. The DNA for the CDR3 is TGTGCCAGCAGTTCCCTCCTCGGTTTCTATGGCTACACCTTC.

This clonotype was seen a handful of times. The chain uses TRBV20-1 and TRBJ2-7; tentative D call: TRBD2 (6 bases). CDR1 DFQATT and CDR2 SNEGSKA come from the germline V gene (reference sequence). V was clipped by 2 bases and J by 2 bases, with 19 bases between them. This CDR3 comprises 16 residues. CDR3 sequence: CSARQWSGLTAYEQYF. The CDR3 coding sequence is TGCAGTGCTAGACAGTGGTCGGGACTTACCGCCTACGAGCAGTACTTC.

This clonotype was seen repeatedly, ten times or more. V gene TRBV4-1 combines with J gene TRBJ1-4; D remains ambiguous. This CDR3 contains 13 residues. Trimming shortened V by 1 base and J by 10 bases, and 10 bases separated the two germline ends. The germline V gene has CDR1 MGHRA and CDR2 YSYEKL. The CDR3: CASSQVGGGKLFF. The CDR3 DNA is TGCGCCAGCAGCCAAGTTGGAGGAGGAAAACTGTTTTTT.